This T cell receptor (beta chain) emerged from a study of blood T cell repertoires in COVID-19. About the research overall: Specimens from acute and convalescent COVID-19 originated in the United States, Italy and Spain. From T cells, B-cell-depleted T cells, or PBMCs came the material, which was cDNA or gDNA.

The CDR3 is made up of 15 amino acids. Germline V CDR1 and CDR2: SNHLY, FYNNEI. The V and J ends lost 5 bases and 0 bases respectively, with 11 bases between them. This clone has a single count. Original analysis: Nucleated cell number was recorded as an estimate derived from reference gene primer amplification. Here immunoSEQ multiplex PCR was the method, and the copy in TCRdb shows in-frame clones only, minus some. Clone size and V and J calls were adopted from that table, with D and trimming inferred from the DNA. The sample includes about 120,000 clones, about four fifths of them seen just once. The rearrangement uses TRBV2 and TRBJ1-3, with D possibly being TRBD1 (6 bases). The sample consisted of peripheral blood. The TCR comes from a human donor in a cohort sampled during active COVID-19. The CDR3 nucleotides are TGTGCCAGCAGTCTCCAACAGGGCTCTGGAAACACCATATATTTT. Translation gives CASSLQQGSGNTIYF.